This T cell receptor beta chain was recovered during a study of T cell responses to AZD1222 COVID-19 vaccine (dated by TCRdb to 2020 to 2022). In the study overall: AZD1222 recipients given second doses at about 4 weeks or at about 12 weeks were pooled, since spike-specific TCR depth and breadth were not found to differ between the two schedules. Trial participants were enrolled by age into 18-55, 56-69 and 70-plus year subgroups, with roughly 150, 30 and 60 TCR-sequenced participants respectively. A total of approximately 230 trial participants underwent TCR sequencing, of whom about 200 received two doses of AZD1222 and about 25 received two doses of the MenACWY control vaccine. General findings and caveats noted by the study authors: Epitopes outside the regions mutated in the B.1.351 and B.1.1.7 variants were reportedly recognized by nearly half of the unique spike-specific TCRs. The vaccine-associated CD4 TCRs covered the entire spike protein, and the dominant responses fell in regions 160-218 and 743-854. Conclusions about previously exposed vaccinees are limited, since just a handful of AZD1222 recipients were seropositive for SARS-CoV-2 at baseline. After two AZD1222 doses, both the breadth and the depth of spike-specific TCRs were significantly higher than at day 0 and than in MenACWY recipients. Participants were mostly white British and included more females than males, and it was suggested by the authors that clonal diversity may have been underestimated. In the small 56-69-year group, the increase in depth fell short of significance, most likely because of low power. No day 14 peak-response samples were available, so repertoires were characterized only after the peak T cell response.

This specimen's time point label, per the study, means: baseline before first vaccination. Vaccinee samples were obtained from the UK trials COV001 and COV002, which included a single-blind randomized controlled phase 2/3 trial of AZD1222 (ChAdOx1 nCoV-19) in healthy adults. For TCRbeta chain sequencing, PBMC samples were collected from trial participants at day 0 and at day 28 after the second dose. The CDR3 regions of human TCRbeta chains were analyzed by immunosequencing. As for the original processing: TCRs in the repertoires were matched against a reference library of SARS-CoV-2-specific TCRs that had been generated with the MIRA antigen-specificity platform. Breadth meant the fraction of unique TCRs that were SARS-CoV-2-associated, whereas depth meant the fraction of total T cells that were SARS-CoV-2-associated. Each spike-specific TCR was assigned to its reactive spike region and to a CD4 or CD8 class using the MIRA data. Log10-transformed breadth and depth values were compared by one-way ANOVA with Sidak's multiple comparisons tests. TCRdb retrieved this table from immuneACCESS and kept in-frame rearrangements only. Not all clones are present; in checked studies, unresolved V genes account for under half, and no reason is known for the remainder. That table furnishes V, J and clone size, whereas the DNA furnished D and trimming. The sample table holds over 100,000 clones, of which roughly 90% were seen once. In total, the top ten clones hold 8.4% of the sample.

Remarks on this clone: What antigen it recognizes has not been identified. There are no base qualities to consult, and no much larger clone falls within one base.

CDR1 is given as MNHEY and CDR2 as SVGEGT, both from the germline V gene. The cysteine opens and the phenylalanine closes a CDR3 of 16 amino acids. The retained sequence is limited to the CDR3, 48 bases, with the frame set at the first base. V and J are trimmed by 6 bases and 5 bases, and the gene matches miss 13 bases of the junction. The source was peripheral blood, collected on day 0 of AZD1222 vaccination. The source of this sequence is an adult in good health. Recombination linked TRBV6-2 or TRBV6-3 to TRBJ2-5; TRBD2 matches 9 bases in the middle. Here is the DNA: TGTGCCAGCAGCCCGGGTAGCGGGGGCGCCCAGGAGACCCAGTACTTC. This translates into CASSPGSGGAQETQYF.